The rows below give T cell receptor beta chains drawn from one sample of a study of post-analysis software for immune sequencing data. TCRdb reanalysed the PCR reads using MiXCR and keeps one entry per CDR3 protein. The profile shows approximately 460,000 distinct CDR3 sequences, 40% to 55% of them singletons. Sample: blood. The receptor set was obtained from a girl aged 10 to 17 with multiple sclerosis. Both conserved end residues are part of each CDR3. The order of the fields is V gene, clone size, D gene, J gene, CDR3 length, CDR3 protein, CDR3 DNA. A D gene is named only where the DNA matches it firmly. Expanded clones are given a class, and other clones once, few, many or no size at all.

TRBV20-1,NA,NA,TRBJ1-1,15,CSARARGAENTEAFF,TGCAGTGCTAGGGCACGGGGGGCAGAGAACACTGAAGCTTTCTTT
TRBV5-1,NA,NA,TRBJ2-7,11,CASDAYYEQYF,TGCGCCAGCGACGCCTACTACGAGCAGTACTTC
TRBV2,NA,NA,TRBJ1-1,13,CASSPPGFREAFF,TGTGCCAGCAGTCCCCCGGGGTTCAGGGAAGCTTTCTTT
TRBV20-1,few,NA,TRBJ2-7,13,CSARKRTAYEQYF,TGCAGTGCTAGAAAGAGGACAGCCTACGAGCAGTACTTC
TRBV29-1,few,NA,TRBJ2-3,15,CSVDRVQGRLDTQYF,TGCAGCGTTGATAGGGTTCAGGGTCGACTTGATACGCAGTATTTT
TRBV4-2,few,NA,TRBJ2-1,17,CASSPASLRGGANEQFF,TGTGCCAGCAGCCCGGCTAGTTTACGTGGCGGGGCCAATGAGCAGTTCTTC
TRBV3-1,once,NA,TRBJ1-5,14,CASSQEPRAQPQHF,TGTGCCAGCAGCCAAGAACCCAGGGCTCAGCCCCAGCATTTT
TRBV9,NA,NA,TRBJ2-7,14,CASSVDRSSYEQYF,TGTGCCAGCAGCGTAGATAGGTCCTCCTACGAGCAGTACTTC
TRBV6-2/TRBV6-3,NA,NA,TRBJ1-5,18,CASSYRGAVGFSNQPQHF,TGTGCCAGCAGTTATCGGGGCGCGGTGGGTTTTAGCAATCAGCCCCAGCATTTT
TRBV12-3/TRBV12-4,NA,NA,TRBJ2-7,14,CASSRLVRNYEQYF,TGTGCCAGCAGCCGGCTAGTGCGGAACTACGAGCAGTACTTC
TRBV20-1,NA,NA,TRBJ1-5,12,CSARNSNQPQHF,TGCAGTGCTCGGAATAGCAATCAGCCCCAGCATTTT
TRBV20-1,NA,TRBD2,TRBJ2-5,16,CSARSRTSGRWETQYF,TGCAGTGCTAGATCTAGGACTAGCGGGAGATGGGAGACCCAGTACTTC
TRBV12-3/TRBV12-4,NA,NA,TRBJ1-2,14,CASSFSSGSYGYTF,TGTGCCAGCAGTTTCAGCAGCGGGTCGTATGGCTACACCTTC
TRBV7-9,NA,NA,TRBJ2-7,12,CASSLYSNEQYF,TGTGCCAGCAGCTTATATTCCAATGAGCAGTACTTC
TRBV6-5,few,NA,TRBJ2-7,15,CASSSSGEIAYEQYF,TGTGCCAGCAGTTCCTCGGGGGAGATCGCCTACGAGCAGTACTTC
TRBV20-1,few,TRBD1,TRBJ2-7,17,CSARDVFGQEDYYEQYF,TGCAGTGCTAGAGACGTTTTTGGACAGGAAGACTACTACGAGCAGTACTTC
TRBV15,NA,NA,TRBJ2-2,15,CATSDGTIDTGELFF,TGTGCCACCAGCGACGGGACCATCGACACCGGGGAGCTGTTTTTT
TRBV4-2,once,TRBD1,TRBJ1-2,17,CASSREGHLTGDYGYTF,TGTGCCAGCAGCCGAGAGGGCCATTTAACAGGGGACTATGGCTACACCTTC
TRBV5-1,NA,TRBD2,TRBJ2-7,14,CASSDSSGSYEQYF,TGCGCCAGCAGCGATTCTAGCGGCTCCTACGAGCAGTACTTC
TRBV12-3/TRBV12-4,once,TRBD2,TRBJ2-7,15,CASSRTGLAAYEQYF,TGTGCCAGCAGCCGTACGGGACTAGCGGCTTACGAGCAGTACTTC
TRBV27,NA,NA,TRBJ1-5,16,CASSFSPDYSNQPQHF,TGTGCCAGCAGTTTCTCCCCTGACTATAGCAATCAGCCCCAGCATTTT
TRBV12-3/TRBV12-4,once,NA,TRBJ2-7,13,CASSSGVRHEQYF,TGTGCCAGCAGTTCCGGGGTGCGCCACGAGCAGTACTTC
TRBV20-1,NA,TRBD2,TRBJ2-5,16,CSARTSGSFKQETQYF,TGCAGTGCTAGGACTAGCGGGAGTTTCAAACAAGAGACCCAGTACTTC
TRBV7-9,few,TRBD2,TRBJ2-7,16,CASSLRSGGSGYEQYF,TGTGCCAGCAGCTTACGGTCTGGCGGGAGTGGGTACGAGCAGTACTTC
TRBV28,NA,NA,TRBJ2-5,14,CASSEQPYQETQYF,TGTGCCAGCAGTGAACAGCCGTACCAAGAGACCCAGTACTTC
TRBV20-1,NA,TRBD2,TRBJ2-5,13,CSAERDGMETQYF,TGCAGTGCTGAGCGGGACGGGATGGAGACCCAGTACTTC
TRBV28,few,TRBD1,TRBJ2-7,17,CASSSLLRTGGYYEQYF,TGTGCCAGCAGTTCATTGCTGCGGACAGGGGGTTACTACGAGCAGTACTTC
TRBV6-5,NA,NA,TRBJ1-4,13,CASSVGGNEKLFF,TGTGCCAGCAGTGTAGGGGGGAATGAAAAACTGTTTTTT
TRBV9,NA,TRBD2,TRBJ2-5,13,CASSGLAVGEQYF,TGTGCCAGCAGCGGACTAGCGGTGGGTGAGCAGTACTTC
TRBV21-1,NA,NA,TRBJ2-7,15,CASSKVRRESYEQYF,TGTGCCAGCAGCAAAGTCCGGAGGGAATCCTACGAGCAGTACTTC
TRBV3-1,NA,NA,TRBJ2-5,15,CASSPSAGSQETQYF,TGTGCCAGCAGTCCTTCGGCGGGATCCCAAGAGACCCAGTACTTC
TRBV28,NA,NA,TRBJ2-1,15,CASTFRGKGYNEQFF,TGTGCCAGTACTTTTCGGGGGAAGGGGTACAATGAGCAGTTCTTC
TRBV10-3,NA,TRBD1,TRBJ1-4,13,CAISRQGGEKLFF,TGTGCCATCAGCCGACAGGGCGGTGAAAAACTGTTTTTT
TRBV7-2,NA,NA,TRBJ2-7,16,CASSLTQGLRGAEQYF,TGTGCCAGCAGCTTAACCCAGGGACTTAGGGGGGCCGAGCAGTACTTC
TRBV6-6,NA,NA,TRBJ1-2,13,CASSYDRNYGCTF,TGTGCCAGCAGTTACGACAGGAACTATGGCTGCACCTTC
TRBV12-3/TRBV12-4,few,TRBD2,TRBJ2-7,15,CASSLSGSWSYEQYF,TGTGCCAGCAGCCTTAGCGGGAGTTGGTCCTACGAGCAGTACTTC
TRBV29-1,few,NA,TRBJ1-2,14,CSVDRVRGNYGYTF,TGCAGCGTTGACAGGGTTAGGGGAAACTATGGCTACACCTTC
TRBV4-2,few,NA,TRBJ1-4,16,CASSQEGEQSERGLFF,TGTGCCAGCAGCCAAGAAGGAGAACAGTCTGAAAGGGGACTGTTTTTT
TRBV5-1,few,NA,TRBJ1-4,17,CASSLGGHFATNEKLFF,TGCGCCAGCAGCTTGGGGGGCCACTTTGCAACTAATGAAAAACTGTTTTTT
TRBV29-1,NA,TRBD1,TRBJ2-3,16,CSVIWAGQGLADTQYF,TGCAGCGTTATTTGGGCGGGACAGGGGTTGGCAGATACGCAGTATTTT
TRBV5-1,many,TRBD2,TRBJ2-3,14,CASRGLAGDGTQYF,TGCGCCAGCAGAGGACTAGCGGGAGATGGTACGCAGTATTTT
TRBV29-1,NA,NA,TRBJ2-1,14,CGVDPSTGRDEQFF,TGCGGCGTTGACCCTTCGACAGGGAGGGATGAGCAGTTCTTC
TRBV20-1,NA,NA,TRBJ2-1,15,CSAGSVDRGRNEQFF,TGCAGTGCCGGTAGTGTCGACCGGGGCAGGAATGAGCAGTTCTTC
TRBV20-1,few,NA,TRBJ2-4,11,CSAPRGAIQYF,TGCAGTGCCCCCCGGGGTGCCATTCAGTACTTC
TRBV7-3,NA,TRBD1,TRBJ2-7,15,CASSLGGQGFYEQYF,TGTGCCAGCAGCTTAGGTGGACAGGGTTTCTACGAGCAGTACTTC
TRBV29-1,NA,TRBD1,TRBJ1-2,13,CSVRDRGLGGYTF,TGCAGCGTCAGGGACAGGGGGCTTGGTGGCTACACCTTC